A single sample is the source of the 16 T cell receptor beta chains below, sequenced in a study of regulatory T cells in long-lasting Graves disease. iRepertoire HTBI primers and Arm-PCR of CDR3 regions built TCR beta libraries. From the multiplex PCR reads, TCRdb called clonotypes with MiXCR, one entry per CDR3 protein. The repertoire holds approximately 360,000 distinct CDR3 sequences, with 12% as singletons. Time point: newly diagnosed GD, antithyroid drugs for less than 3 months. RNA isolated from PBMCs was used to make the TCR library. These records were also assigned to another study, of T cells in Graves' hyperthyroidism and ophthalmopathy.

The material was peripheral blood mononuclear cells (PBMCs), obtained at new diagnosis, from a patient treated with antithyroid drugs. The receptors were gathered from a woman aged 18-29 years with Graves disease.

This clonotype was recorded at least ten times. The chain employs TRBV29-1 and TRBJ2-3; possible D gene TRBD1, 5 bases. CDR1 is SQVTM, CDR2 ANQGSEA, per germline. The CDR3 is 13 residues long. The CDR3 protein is CTTWGPSPYTQYF. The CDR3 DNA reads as TGCACGACCTGGGGCCCCTCACCCTATACGCAGTATTTT.

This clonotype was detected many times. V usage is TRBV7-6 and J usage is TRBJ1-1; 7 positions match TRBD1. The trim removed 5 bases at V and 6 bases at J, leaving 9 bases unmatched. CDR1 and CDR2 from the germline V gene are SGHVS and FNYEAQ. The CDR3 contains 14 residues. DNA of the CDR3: TGTGCCAGCAGCGATTCACAGGGGATCCCTGAAGCTTTCTTT. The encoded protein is CASSDSQGIPEAFF. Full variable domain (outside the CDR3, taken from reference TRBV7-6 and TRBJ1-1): GAGVSQSPRYKVTKRGQDVALRCDPISGHVSLYWYRQALGQGPEFLTYFNYEAQQDKSGLPNDRFSAERPEGSISTLTIQRTEQRDSAMYRCASSDSQGIPEAFFGQGTRLTVV.

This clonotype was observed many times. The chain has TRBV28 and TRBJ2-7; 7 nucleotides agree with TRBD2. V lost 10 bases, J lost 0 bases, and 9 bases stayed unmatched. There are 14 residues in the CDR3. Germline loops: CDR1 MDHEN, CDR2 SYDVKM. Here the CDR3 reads CATGTGGFSYEQYF. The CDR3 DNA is TGTGCCACCGGGACGGGGGGATTCTCCTACGAGCAGTACTTC.

CDR3 sequence (DNA): TGTGCCAGCACCAGGACAGGCACGAACACCGGGGAGCTGTTTTTT. This sequence encodes CASTRTGTNTGELFF. This sequence joins TRBV12-3 or TRBV12-4 and TRBJ2-2; TRBD1 agrees at 7 bases. V lost 7 bases to trimming and J lost 0 bases; unmatched junction nucleotides: 5. The CDR3 runs 15 residues.

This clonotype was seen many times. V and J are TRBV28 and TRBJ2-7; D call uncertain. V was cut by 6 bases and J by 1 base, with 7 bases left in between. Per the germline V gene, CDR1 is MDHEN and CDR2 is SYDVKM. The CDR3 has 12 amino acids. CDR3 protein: CASSTGSYEQYV. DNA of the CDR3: TGTGCCAGCAGCACCGGATCCTACGAGCAGTACGTC.

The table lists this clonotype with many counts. As DNA, the CDR3 is TGTGCCAGCAGCGACAGGGGTATCCCCTACGAGCAGTACTTC. Its translation is CASSDRGIPYEQYF. V is TRBV7-2 and J is TRBJ2-7; 8 bases fit TRBD1. With 5 bases clipped from V and 2 bases from J, the junction kept 5 bases outside the gene matches. CDR3 length: 14 amino acids. Per germline, CDR1 SGHTA and CDR2 FQGNSA.

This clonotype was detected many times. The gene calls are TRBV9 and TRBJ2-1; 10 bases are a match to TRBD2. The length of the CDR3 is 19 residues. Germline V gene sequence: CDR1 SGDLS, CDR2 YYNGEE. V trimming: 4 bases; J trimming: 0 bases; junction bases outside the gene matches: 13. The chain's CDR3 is CASSQGGTSDPSSYNEQFF. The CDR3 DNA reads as TGTGCCAGCAGCCAGGGTGGGACTAGCGATCCCAGCTCCTACAATGAGCAGTTCTTC.

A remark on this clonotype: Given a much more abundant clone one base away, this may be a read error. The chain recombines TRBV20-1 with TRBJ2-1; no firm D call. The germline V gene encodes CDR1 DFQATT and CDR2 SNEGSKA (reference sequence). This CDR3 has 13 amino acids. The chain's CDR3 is CSARNMGLPRQSF. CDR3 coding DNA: TGCAGTGCTAGAAATATGGGCCTCCCGAGGCAGTCCTTC.

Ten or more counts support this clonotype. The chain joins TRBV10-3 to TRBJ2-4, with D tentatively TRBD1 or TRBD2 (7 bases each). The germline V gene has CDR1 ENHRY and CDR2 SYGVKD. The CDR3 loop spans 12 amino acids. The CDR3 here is CASGGGKNIQYF. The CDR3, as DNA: TGTGCTTCAGGGGGGGGCAAAAACATTCAGTACTTC.

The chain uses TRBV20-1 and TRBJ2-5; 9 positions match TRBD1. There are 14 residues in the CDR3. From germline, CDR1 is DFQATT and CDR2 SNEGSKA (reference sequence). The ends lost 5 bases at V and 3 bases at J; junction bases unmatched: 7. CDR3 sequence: CSAFTGQGKETQYF. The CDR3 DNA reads TGCAGTGCTTTCACCGGACAGGGGAAAGAGACCCAGTACTTC.

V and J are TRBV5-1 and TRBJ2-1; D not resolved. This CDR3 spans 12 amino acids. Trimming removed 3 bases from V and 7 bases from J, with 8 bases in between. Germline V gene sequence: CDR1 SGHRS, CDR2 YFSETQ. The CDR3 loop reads CASSSLQNEQFF. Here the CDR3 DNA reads TGCGCCAGCAGCTCCCTACAAAATGAGCAGTTCTTC.

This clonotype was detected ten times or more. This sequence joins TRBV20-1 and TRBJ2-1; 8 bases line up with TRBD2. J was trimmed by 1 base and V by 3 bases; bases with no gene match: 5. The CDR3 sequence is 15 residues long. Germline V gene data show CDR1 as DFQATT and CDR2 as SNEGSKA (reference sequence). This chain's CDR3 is CSARVAGQSYNEQFF. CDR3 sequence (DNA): TGCAGTGCTAGGGTAGCGGGACAATCCTACAATGAGCAGTTCTTC.

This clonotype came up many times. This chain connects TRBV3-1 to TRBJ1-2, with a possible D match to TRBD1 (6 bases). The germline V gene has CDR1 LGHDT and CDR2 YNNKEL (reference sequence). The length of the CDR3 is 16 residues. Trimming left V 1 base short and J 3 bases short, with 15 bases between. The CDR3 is CASSQVRPGGHYGYTF. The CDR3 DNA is TGTGCCAGCAGCCAAGTCAGACCCGGGGGGCACTATGGCTACACCTTC. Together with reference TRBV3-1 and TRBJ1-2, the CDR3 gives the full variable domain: DTAVSQTPKYLVTQMGNDKSIKCEQNLGHDTMYWYKQDSKKFLKIMFSYNNKELIINETVPNRFSPKSPDKAHLNLHINSLELGDSAVYFCASSQVRPGGHYGYTFGSGTRLTVV.

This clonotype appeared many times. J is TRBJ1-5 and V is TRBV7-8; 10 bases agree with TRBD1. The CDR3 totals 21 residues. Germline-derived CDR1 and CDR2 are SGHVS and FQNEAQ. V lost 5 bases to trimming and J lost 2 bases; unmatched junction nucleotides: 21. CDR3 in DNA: TGTGCCAGCAGCGCTAGGGCCTCCGGGACAGGGGCTCACAACGGCAATCAGCCCCAGCATTTT. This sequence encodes CASSARASGTGAHNGNQPQHF.

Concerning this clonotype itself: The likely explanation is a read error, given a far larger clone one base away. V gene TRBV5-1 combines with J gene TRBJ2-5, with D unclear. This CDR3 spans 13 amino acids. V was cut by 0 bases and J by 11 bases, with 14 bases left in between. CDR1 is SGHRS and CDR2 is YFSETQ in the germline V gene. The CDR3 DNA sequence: TGCGCCAGCAGCTTGGTGGGCATTGGTGAGCAGTACTTC. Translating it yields CASSLVGIGEQYF. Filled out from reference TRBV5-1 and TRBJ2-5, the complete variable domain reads KAGVTQTPRYLIKTRGQQVTLSCSPISGHRSVSWYQQTPGQGLQFLFEYFSETQRNKGNFPGRFSGRQFSNSRSEMNVSTLELGDSALYLCASSLVGIGEQYFGPGTRLLVL.

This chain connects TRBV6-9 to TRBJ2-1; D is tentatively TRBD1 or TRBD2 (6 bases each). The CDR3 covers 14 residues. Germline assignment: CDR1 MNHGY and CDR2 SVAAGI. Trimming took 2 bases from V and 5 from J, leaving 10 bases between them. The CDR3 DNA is TGTGCCAGCAGTTATGGGGGGCCCCACAATGAGCAGTTCTTC. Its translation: CASSYGGPHNEQFF.